Following are 15 T cell receptor beta chains from one sample sequenced in a study of blood T cell repertoires in COVID-19. Sequenced by immunoSEQ multiplex PCR; TCRdb stores in-frame clones only, minus some. The table records about 230,000 clones, roughly 90% of them present only once. The sample consisted of PBMCs or T cells enriched from blood (not recorded which). Receptors originate from a woman younger than 45 with acute COVID-19.

The rearrangement uses TRBV19 and TRBJ2-7, with TRBD1 matching over 9 bases. The length of the CDR3 is 15 residues. Germline V gene data show CDR1 as LNHDA and CDR2 as SQIVND (reference sequence). Germline trimming cut 1 base from V and 2 bases from J; bases unmatched to any gene: 3. CDR3 sequence (DNA): TGTGCCAGTAGTATAGCGGGACAGGGAGCCTACGAGCAGTACTTC. This codes for CASSIAGQGAYEQYF.

CDR3 in DNA: TGCAGTGCTAGATTATCTGAAGCTTTCTTT. This encodes CSARLSEAFF. The gene calls are TRBV20-1 and TRBJ1-1; D is uncertain. Germline loops: CDR1 DFQATT, CDR2 SNEGSKA (reference sequence). V was trimmed by 2 bases and J by 6 bases, leaving 4 bases between them. The CDR3 has 10 amino acids.

This clone showed up just a few times. This chain connects TRBV10-3 to TRBJ1-2; the D is unclear. V was shortened by 3 bases and J by 4 bases, with 9 bases between the two germline ends. This CDR3 contains 13 residues. CDR1 and CDR2 (germline): ENHRY, SYGVKD. In DNA form, the CDR3 reads TGTGCCATCAGTGACAGTTGGTCCTATGGCTACACCTTC. Its translation: CAISDSWSYGYTF.

The chain employs TRBV4-1 and TRBJ1-5, with D possibly TRBD1 on 6 matching bases. The CDR3 runs 15 residues. Trimming shortened V by 0 bases and J by 6 bases, and 12 bases separated the two germline ends. The V gene's germline CDR1 is MGHRA and CDR2 YSYEKL. Written as DNA, the CDR3 is TGCGCCAGCAGCCAAGACCAGGGGCAGGGTCAGCCCCAGCATTTT. As protein: CASSQDQGQGQPQHF.

The chain carries TRBV3-1 (or the pseudogene TRBV3-2) and TRBJ1-4, with D perhaps matching TRBD1 (6 bases). V was clipped by 4 bases and J by 1 base, with 13 bases between them. The germline gives CDR1 LGHDT, CDR2 YNNKEL (reference sequence). The CDR3 spans 16 residues. The CDR3 nucleotides read TGTGCCAGCAGCCTGGACAGAGGGGAAACTAATGAAAAACTGTTTTTT. It specifies CASSLDRGETNEKLFF.

The rearrangement links TRBV6-2 or TRBV6-3 to TRBJ2-5; D not resolved. The CDR3 spans 12 residues. Germline CDR1 MNHEY, CDR2 SVGEGT. Trimming took off 3 bases at V and 5 bases at J, with 7 bases between the two ends. The CDR3 loop reads CASSYFRETQYF. For the CDR3, the DNA is TGTGCCAGCAGTTATTTCAGGGAGACCCAGTACTTC.

The chain couples TRBV24-1 to TRBJ2-2, with 10 nucleotides matching TRBD2. The CDR3 totals 16 residues. The junction had 4 bases not matched to a gene; V was cut back by 5 bases and J by 2 bases. Germline lookup yields CDR1 KGHDR and CDR2 SFDVKD. The CDR3 DNA reads TGTGCCACCAGTGGAGCGGGGGGGCCCAACACCGGGGAGCTGTTTTTT. Amino acids: CATSGAGGPNTGELFF.

This sequence joins TRBV7-2 and TRBJ1-5; 10 nucleotides agree with TRBD1. The V gene end was trimmed by 1 base and the J gene end by 5 bases; junction bases not matched to a gene: 2. Germline CDR1 and CDR2: SGHTA and FQGNSA. CDR3 length: 15 residues. The CDR3 here is CASSLVGTGDQPQHF. The CDR3, as DNA: TGTGCCAGCAGCTTAGTGGGGACAGGGGATCAGCCCCAGCATTTT.

The chain recombines TRBV12-5 with TRBJ1-2; D uncertain. The germline gives CDR1 LGHNT, CDR2 FRNRAP. There are 13 residues in the CDR3. The V and J ends lost 6 bases and 1 base respectively, with 9 bases between them. The CDR3 nucleotides read TGTGCTAGTGGAACAGACCTTAACTATGGCTACACCTTC. It specifies CASGTDLNYGYTF.

V and J are TRBV18 and TRBJ1-4; D not certain. CDR1 and CDR2 (germline): KGHSH, LQKENI. The V end was cut by 4 bases, the J end by 5 bases, with 11 bases between. The CDR3 totals 14 residues. CDR3 nucleotide sequence: TGTGCCAGCTCACTGGGGAGCGGGAATGAAAAACTGTTTTTT. Amino acids: CASSLGSGNEKLFF.

This clone was counted once. V is TRBV24-1 and J is TRBJ2-1, with 9 bases lining up with TRBD1. The CDR3 has 16 amino acids. The ends lost 2 bases at V and 5 bases at J; junction bases unmatched: 6. CDR1 and CDR2 (germline): KGHDR, SFDVKD. For the CDR3, the DNA is TGTGCCACCAGTGATTCCGGGACAGGGATTGACAATGAGCAGTTCTTC. It is translated as CATSDSGTGIDNEQFF.

The J gene is TRBJ2-3, the V gene TRBV4-3; 8 bases line up with TRBD2. Germline CDR1 is LGHNA and CDR2 is YSLEER. The trim removed 1 base at V and 5 bases at J, leaving 8 bases unmatched. The CDR3 is made up of 16 amino acids. The CDR3 loop reads CASSQGLRGGEDTQYF. For the CDR3, the DNA is TGCGCCAGCAGCCAAGGACTTCGGGGGGGCGAAGATACGCAGTATTTT.

This sequence joins TRBV6-1 and TRBJ1-2, with no clear D. Between the trimmed V and J ends, which lost 2 bases and 2 bases, there was a span of 12 bases. CDR3 length equals 15 residues. Germline V CDR1 and CDR2: MNHNS, SASEGT. DNA of the CDR3: TGTGCCAGCAGTGAACGGCCAGGATCAAACTATGGCTACACCTTC. It specifies CASSERPGSNYGYTF.

J is TRBJ1-5 and V is TRBV7-2, with 7 bases identical to TRBD1. V lost 0 bases and J lost 6; bases outside the gene matches: 5. This CDR3 comprises 15 residues. The germline V gene has CDR1 SGHTA and CDR2 FQGNSA. The CDR3 region has the DNA TGTGCCAGCAGCTTAGCGGGGACAGCGGTTCAGCCCCAGCATTTT. Protein product: CASSLAGTAVQPQHF.

The V call is TRBV24-1, the J call TRBJ2-1; D is ambiguous. CDR1 KGHDR and CDR2 SFDVKD come from the germline V gene. The V and J ends lost 7 bases and 7 bases respectively, with 16 bases between them. This CDR3 is 14 amino acids long. In DNA form, the CDR3 reads TGTGCCACCAGCGAACCTGGGCAGATGAATGAGCAGTTCTTC. Its protein product is CATSEPGQMNEQFF.